Below, 29 T cell receptor beta chains from the same sample are listed, as sequenced in a study of T cells in Graves' hyperthyroidism and ophthalmopathy. RNA transcripts yielded amplified TCR beta CDR3 regions. First-round RT-PCR with HTBI primers amplified the TCR CDR3 region. MiXCR, applied by TCRdb to the multiplex PCR reads, yields one record per CDR3 protein. The data show about 98,000 distinct CDR3 sequences, roughly 40% seen once. Sample: peripheral blood or thyroid tissue (not recorded which). These receptors were collected from a woman aged 25 to 45 with Graves' hyperthyroidism.

This clonotype has a count of ten or more. CDR3 bases: TGCAGTGCTCTCCTAATGCCCTCCTTAAAGGGGATTTTTGGCTACACCTTC. Translation gives CSALLMPSLKGIFGYTF. The chain links TRBV20-1 to TRBJ1-2; tentatively, D is TRBD1 (5 bases). Trimming cost V 5 bases and J 7 bases, with 29 bases left between them. The CDR3 sequence is 17 residues long. Per the germline V gene, CDR1 is DFQATT and CDR2 is SNEGSKA (reference sequence).

As regards this clonotype: Being one base from a much bigger clone, this may be a read error. The final CDR3 position lacks the conserved phenylalanine or tryptophan, pointing to a likely read error. This chain's CDR3 is CASSPSWVLSGYTI. The CDR3 region has the DNA TGTGCCAGCAGCCCCTCCTGGGTTCTGAGTGGCTACACCATC. This rearrangement joins TRBV27 to TRBJ1-2, with D hard to call. Germline-derived CDR1 and CDR2 are MNHEY and SMNVEV (reference sequence). V was cut by 6 bases and J by 7 bases, with 18 bases left in between. The CDR3 extends over 14 amino acids.

This clonotype was recorded many times. V is TRBV7-2 and J is TRBJ2-7; 8 bases map to TRBD1. Germline V gives CDR1 SGHTA, CDR2 FQGNSA. V lost 2 bases and J lost 2; bases outside the gene matches: 5. The CDR3 extends over 15 amino acids. The CDR3 DNA reads TGTGCCAGCAGCTTACGTGTGGACAGGGCCTACGAGCAGTACTTC. Amino acid sequence: CASSLRVDRAYEQYF. Filled out from reference TRBV7-2 and TRBJ2-7, the complete variable domain reads GAGVSQSPSNKVTEKGKDVELRCDPISGHTALYWYRQSLGQGLEFLIYFQGNSAPDKSGLPSDRFSAERTGGSVSTLTIQRTQQEDSAVYLCASSLRVDRAYEQYFGPGTRLTVT.

As for this clonotype: This clone may be a read error of a much larger clone one base away. This chain uses TRBV15 with TRBJ2-3; D unclear. V lost 0 bases and J lost 4, with 17 bases in between. CDR1 is LNHNV, CDR2 YYDKDF, per germline (reference sequence). The CDR3 runs to 17 residues. The CDR3, as DNA: TGTGCCACCAGCAGAGATTTTCGTAGAAGGAGCTCAGATACGCAGTATTTT. This sequence encodes CATSRDFRRRSSDTQYF.

This clonotype was detected ten times or more. This chain connects TRBV5-1 to TRBJ2-7; TRBD2 agrees at 7 bases. The CDR3 is 17 amino acids. V lost 4 bases to trimming and J lost 2 bases; unmatched junction nucleotides: 15. CDR1 and CDR2 (germline): SGHRS, YFSETQ. CDR3 amino acids: CASSLISMSGATYEQYF. The CDR3 DNA follows: TGCGCCAGCAGCCTCATCAGCATGAGCGGGGCTACCTACGAGCAGTACTTC.

The table lists this clonotype with many counts. The chain has TRBV25-1 and TRBJ1-3; D is unclear. The ends were cut back, 5 bases at V and 0 bases at J, with 8 bases in the middle. The CDR3 covers 14 residues. In germline, CDR1 is MGHDK, CDR2 SYGVNS. The CDR3: CASSRQNSGNTIYF. DNA for the CDR3: TGTGCCAGCAGTAGGCAGAACTCTGGAAACACCATATATTTT.

The chain carries TRBV10-3 and TRBJ1-2; weak D call: TRBD1 (5 bases). V lost 4 bases, J lost 3 bases, and 18 bases lay in between. The V gene's germline CDR1 is ENHRY and CDR2 SYGVKD. The CDR3 extends over 16 amino acids. The CDR3 nucleotides read TGTGCCATCAGTGTTTGGCAGGGAGTAGGGTACTATGGCTACACCTTC. Its translation: CAISVWQGVGYYGYTF.

In this sample, this clonotype turned up once. The V and J genes are TRBV29-1 and TRBJ1-2; no clear D gene. CDR1 and CDR2 from the germline V gene are SQVTM and ANQGSEA. The CDR3 extends over 9 amino acids. V gave up 4 bases and J gave up 8 bases, with 5 bases separating them. The CDR3 DNA sequence: TGCAGCGTTGGAGGGGGCTACACCTTC. Its translation: CSVGGGYTF.

The rearrangement joins TRBV7-2 to TRBJ2-3; D possibly uses TRBD1 or TRBD2 (5 bases each). Germline assignment: CDR1 SGHTA and CDR2 FQGNSA. The length of the CDR3 is 15 residues. Trimming took 4 bases from V and 6 from J, leaving 17 bases between them. The CDR3 loop reads CTSSSGSSGTDTQYF. CDR3 DNA sequence: TGTACCAGCAGCTCAGGGTCATCGGGAACGGATACGCAGTATTTT.

The chain has TRBV20-1 and TRBJ2-5, with TRBD2 identical over 11 bases. Unmatched junction bases numbered 16, after V lost 3 bases and J lost 10 bases. The germline gives CDR1 DFQATT, CDR2 SNEGSKA (reference sequence). This CDR3 is 16 amino acids long. The CDR3 bases are TGCAGTGCTAGTGTCCCTGGGACTAGCGGTTCGGAGGGCCAGTACTTC. Amino acid sequence: CSASVPGTSGSEGQYF.

J is TRBJ2-5 and V is TRBV29-1, with D possibly matching TRBD1 (6 bases). Trimming removed 7 bases from V and 1 base from J, with 19 bases in between. Germline V lookup: CDR1 SQVTM, CDR2 ANQGSEA. The CDR3 is 15 amino acids. CDR3: CSADQPGQSQETQYF. The CDR3 coding sequence is TGCAGCGCCGATCAACCTGGACAGTCCCAAGAGACCCAGTACTTC.

In its sample, this clonotype was seen a few times. The chain has TRBV5-6 and TRBJ2-5; D gene unclear. Trimming removed 4 bases at V and 0 bases at J, with 10 bases between. The CDR3 is made up of 14 amino acids. Looked up from germline, CDR1 is SGHDT and CDR2 is YYEEEE. CDR3 nucleotides: TGTGCCAGCAGCCCTCAGGCGTACCAAGAGACCCAGTACTTC. Protein product: CASSPQAYQETQYF.

This clonotype was seen many times. This sequence joins TRBV20-1 and TRBJ2-7, with a tentative D call TRBD1 (6 bases). The CDR3 is 13 residues long. Trimming left V 2 bases short and J 3 bases short, with 11 bases between. Germline V gene lookup returns CDR1 DFQATT and CDR2 SNEGSKA (reference sequence). The CDR3 DNA follows: TGCAGTGCTAGATGGGACAATATCTACGAGCAGTACTTC. Its translation: CSARWDNIYEQYF.

The chain recombines TRBV11-1 with TRBJ1-2; 8 nucleotides match TRBD1. V shed 5 bases and J 7 bases; nucleotides not matched to a gene: 6. This CDR3 comprises 13 residues. Germline values: CDR1 SGHAT, CDR2 FQDESV (reference sequence). CDR3 nucleotides: TGTGCCAGCAGCGCCCAGGGGGCTGTTGGCTACACCTTC. Translated, it gives CASSAQGAVGYTF. Full variable domain (missing parts from reference TRBV11-1 and TRBJ1-2): EAEVAQSPRYKITEKSQAVAFWCDPISGHATLYWYRQILGQGPELLVQFQDESVVDDSQLPKDRFSAERLKGVDSTLKIQPAELGDSAMYLCASSAQGAVGYTFGSGTRLTVV.

The CDR3 DNA reads TGTGCCAGCAGCGCTAACTCCGGGACACTGCCAAACTATGGCTACACCTTC. This codes for CASSANSGTLPNYGYTF. The rearrangement joins TRBV2 to TRBJ1-2, with D perhaps TRBD1 (6 bases). CDR1 SNHLY and CDR2 FYNNEI come from the germline V gene. This CDR3 region has 17 residues. Trimming removed 6 bases at V and 2 bases at J, with 22 bases between.

The table lists this clonotype with a count of one. The chain links TRBV20-1 to TRBJ2-7; 13 bases agree with TRBD2. There are 13 residues in the CDR3. Germline lookup yields CDR1 DFQATT and CDR2 SNEGSKA (reference sequence). Trimming removed 4 bases from V and 11 bases from J; junction bases left unmatched: 8. The CDR3 sequence is CSATFGLAGVEYF. The CDR3 DNA is TGCAGTGCTACCTTCGGACTAGCGGGAGTAGAGTACTTC.

The table lists this clonotype with a count of one. V gene TRBV6-1 combines with J gene TRBJ1-5; weak D call: TRBD1 (5 bases). The V and J ends lost 4 bases and 6 bases respectively, with 10 bases between them. This CDR3 contains 13 residues. Germline V lookup: CDR1 MNHNS, CDR2 SASEGT. This chain's CDR3 is CASSVGDGQPQHF. CDR3 DNA: TGTGCCAGCAGTGTAGGGGACGGTCAGCCCCAGCATTTT.

Points on this clonotype: The missing conserved phenylalanine or tryptophan at the end of this CDR3 makes a read error likely. The J gene is TRBJ2-5, the V gene TRBV5-4; D call uncertain. The CDR3 spans 14 residues. With 4 bases removed from V and 0 bases from J, the gap between germline ends came to 10 bases. CDR1 SGHNT and CDR2 YYREEE come from the germline V gene (reference sequence). CDR3 nucleotides: TGTGCCAGCAGCCCCGACCCGTACCAAGAGACCCAGTACTCC. This translates into CASSPDPYQETQYS.

Remarks on this clonotype: Given the absence of the conserved phenylalanine or tryptophan at the CDR3 end, a read error is likely. This chain uses TRBV12-3 or TRBV12-4 with TRBJ2-2; perhaps TRBD2 as D (5 bases). V gave up 4 bases and J gave up 7 bases, with 13 bases separating them. This CDR3 has 14 amino acids. Here the CDR3 DNA reads TGTGCCAGCAGTTCGGCCTTAGCGTTCGGGGAGCTGTTTTAT. Its protein is CASSSALAFGELFY.

This clonotype was seen many times. The chain carries TRBV5-1 and TRBJ1-2, with no clear D. Germline lookup yields CDR1 SGHRS and CDR2 YFSETQ. Between the trimmed V and J ends, which lost 1 base and 3 bases, there was a span of 16 bases. The CDR3 totals 16 residues. The CDR3 nucleotides read TGCGCCAGCAGCTTGTTGCCAGGCGAACTTGACTATGGCTACACCTTC. This translates into CASSLLPGELDYGYTF.

CDR3: CASSLGWGGGGNQPQYF. The DNA of the CDR3 is TGTGCCAGCAGCTTAGGCTGGGGGGGCGGGGGCAATCAGCCCCAGTACTTC. The chain employs TRBV11-2 and TRBJ2-5; possible D gene TRBD2, 7 bases. V lost 1 base, J lost 9 bases, and 24 bases lay in between. The germline V gene encodes CDR1 SGHAT and CDR2 FQNNGV. This CDR3 region has 17 residues.

The gene calls are TRBV20-1 and TRBJ1-3, with D unresolved. Germline V gene sequence: CDR1 DFQATT, CDR2 SNEGSKA (reference sequence). The CDR3 has 10 amino acids. V dropped 3 bases and J dropped 8 bases, with 5 bases sitting between them. The CDR3 sequence: CSASPDTIYF. The CDR3 DNA follows: TGCAGTGCTAGCCCGGACACCATATATTTT.

The CDR3 region has the DNA TGTGCCATCACTAGACAGGCGACTAATGAAAAACTGTTTTTT. This translates into CAITRQATNEKLFF. The chain joins TRBV10-3 to TRBJ1-4; TRBD1 might be the D (6 bases). CDR1 is ENHRY and CDR2 is SYGVKD in the germline V gene. V was cut by 7 bases and J by 2 bases, with 11 bases left in between. CDR3 size: 14 residues.

There are many counts of this clonotype. The rearrangement uses TRBV20-1 and TRBJ1-5; unclear D gene. Between the trimmed V and J ends, which lost 6 bases and 0 bases, there was a span of 18 bases. This CDR3 has 16 residues. Germline assignment: CDR1 DFQATT and CDR2 SNEGSKA (reference sequence). The CDR3 nucleotides are TGCAGTGCCTGTGTGATGGACGGATATAGCAATCAGCCCCAGCATTTT. It codes for CSACVMDGYSNQPQHF.

The rearrangement uses TRBV20-1 and TRBJ2-7; 13 positions agree with TRBD2. V gave up 0 bases and J gave up 8 bases; unmatched junction bases: 10. The length of the CDR3 is 16 residues. Germline V lookup: CDR1 DFQATT, CDR2 SNEGSKA (reference sequence). The CDR3 loop reads CSARDGGTSGIFKQYF. The DNA for the CDR3 is TGCAGTGCTAGAGATGGGGGGACTAGCGGGATTTTCAAGCAGTACTTC.

This clonotype was picked up many times. V usage is TRBV19 and J usage is TRBJ2-2, with a weak D call TRBD1 (6 bases). Germline V lookup: CDR1 LNHDA, CDR2 SQIVND (reference sequence). This CDR3 has 14 residues. Between the trimmed V and J ends, which lost 4 bases and 2 bases, there was a span of 8 bases. CDR3 nucleotides: TGTGCCAGTAGTAGGGGACAAAACACCGGGGAGCTGTTTTTT. This translates into CASSRGQNTGELFF.

Ten or more counts support this clonotype. CDR3 sequence: CASSLGGLYGYTF. The CDR3 DNA sequence: TGTGCCAGCAGCTTAGGGGGACTATATGGCTACACCTTC. The V gene is TRBV7-9, the J gene TRBJ1-2, with D possibly TRBD1 on 5 matching bases. Looked up from germline, CDR1 is SEHNR and CDR2 is FQNEAQ (reference sequence). CDR3 length: 13 residues. Trimming cost V 1 base and J 5 bases, with 8 bases left between them.

This clonotype showed up just once. It is likely a read error, because the conserved phenylalanine at the end of the CDR3 is missing. The DNA is left out, because the CDR3 cannot be placed on it with certainty; the CDR3 is given as TCRdb lists it. The V and J genes are TRBV7-2 and TRBJ1-2; the D call of TRBD1 is as the table states it, not checked on the DNA. Looked up from germline, CDR1 is SGHTA and CDR2 is FQGNSA. Both ends counted, the CDR3 spans 13 residues. CDR3 amino acids: CASSMDRGGGHTL.

This clonotype was seen repeatedly, ten times or more. The gene calls are TRBV9 and TRBJ2-7, with 9 nucleotides matching TRBD1. V shed 4 bases, J shed 6 bases, and the junction held 14 bases outside the gene matches. Looked up from germline, CDR1 is SGDLS and CDR2 is YYNGEE. CDR3 length: 16 residues. Here the CDR3 reads CASSPSPGTGWGEQYF. In DNA form, the CDR3 reads TGTGCCAGCAGCCCCTCTCCCGGGACAGGGTGGGGCGAGCAGTACTTC.